This T cell receptor beta chain emerged from a study of graft-versus-host responses after intestinal transplantation. This table comes from immunoSEQ multiplex PCR, and its TCRdb copy is limited to in-frame clones, with some not included. This sample has 15,000 to 20,000 clones, with roughly 80% found just once. The CDR3 runs 20 residues. The origin of this receptor is a human patient who received an intestinal transplant, so some T cells may come from the graft donor. The material sequenced was PBMCs, taken 14 days after transplant. The chain joins TRBV1 to TRBJ2-1; whether TRBD2, the table's D call, matches the DNA was not checked. TRBV1 is termed a pseudogene. CDR3 sequence reads: CTSSQDNGGGPPCSYNEQFF. DNA for the CDR3: TGCACCAGCAGCCAAGATAACGGGGGGGGGCCCCCATGCTCCTACAATGAGCAGTTCTTC.